This T cell receptor (beta chain) was sequenced in a study of CD8 T cells in Susac syndrome. This CDR3 has 15 amino acids. V trimming: 4 bases; J trimming: 2 bases; junction bases outside the gene matches: 7. Germline CDR1 reads SGHTA; CDR2 reads FQGTGA. An input of about 0.5 to 1 ug of RNA was subjected to reverse transcription using random hexamers. Amplification of the TCR beta CDR3 was carried out by immunoSEQ multiplex PCR, which spanned a total of 54 Vbeta and 13 Jbeta segments. In TCRdb, the immunoSEQ multiplex PCR reads were re-called with MiXCR into one record per CDR3 protein. The sample lists fewer than 350,000 distinct CDR3 sequences, 89% seen once, with 0.18% in the top ten.

V is TRBV7-3 and J is TRBJ2-7, with 8 positions matching TRBD2. The receptor's source is a human donor with multiple sclerosis. Sequencing used CD8+ T cells from PBMCs. The CDR3 nucleotides read TGTGCCAGCAGCTCCCTGCCGGGAGGGCCCTACGAGCAGTACTTC. Translation gives CASSSLPGGPYEQYF.